These 23 T cell receptor beta chains were sequenced from one sample in a study of T cell repertoires in cytomegalovirus infection. TCRdb itself ran the reads through MiXCR, one entry per CDR3 protein. This table holds about 770,000 distinct CDR3 sequences, around 29% found once. No antigen has been assigned to these receptors. The sequenced sample was cultured CD8+ T cells from PBMCs, obtained from culture after CMV antigen stimulation. The receptors were sampled from a human donor in good health (CMV status not recorded). Some clones in this sample may be carry-over from other donors' samples.

The V and J genes are TRBV28 and TRBJ2-2, with no clear D. The CDR3 loop spans 14 amino acids. The V and J ends lost 6 bases and 2 bases respectively, with 10 bases between them. Germline V gene data show CDR1 as MDHEN and CDR2 as SYDVKM. The CDR3 DNA sequence: TGTGCCAGCAGGACGGGCCAAAACACCGGGGAGCTGTTTTTT. This sequence encodes CASRTGQNTGELFF.

This clonotype has just a few counts. The chain employs TRBV3-1 and TRBJ1-4; perhaps TRBD1 as D (5 bases). This CDR3 is 15 amino acids long. Germline CDR1 and CDR2: LGHDT and YNNKEL (reference sequence). The ends were cut back, 1 base at V and 5 bases at J, with 11 bases in the middle. The CDR3 DNA sequence: TGTGCCAGCAGCCAAGGAGCCGGGGGAAATGAAAAACTGTTTTTT. This codes for CASSQGAGGNEKLFF.

This clonotype occurred many times. The rearrangement joins TRBV7-6 to TRBJ2-1; 7 bases line up with TRBD2. Unmatched junction bases numbered 13, after V lost 5 bases and J lost 3 bases. CDR1 and CDR2 from the germline V gene are SGHVS and FNYEAQ. The CDR3 spans 17 residues. CDR3 coding DNA: TGTGCCAGCAGCCCGGGGAAACGGGGGGTGAACTACAATGAGCAGTTCTTC. It yields the protein CASSPGKRGVNYNEQFF.

This clonotype was observed many times. The J gene is TRBJ1-1, the V gene TRBV7-8, with TRBD1 matching 12 bases. Germline V gene data show CDR1 as SGHVS and CDR2 as FQNEAQ. The CDR3 is made up of 14 amino acids. The V gene end was trimmed by 5 bases and the J gene end by 4 bases; junction bases not matched to a gene: 2. CDR3 in DNA: TGTGCCAGCAGCCGGGGACAGGGGGCCACTGAAGCTTTCTTT. It specifies CASSRGQGATEAFF.

The gene calls are TRBV6-5 and TRBJ2-3, with TRBD2 matching 14 bases. Germline V gene data show CDR1 as MNHEY and CDR2 as SVGAGI. The CDR3 has 15 residues. Germline trimming cut 5 bases from V and 6 bases from J; bases unmatched to any gene: 4. CDR3 sequence (DNA): TGTGCCAGCAGTCCGACTAGCGGGGGGGTGGATACGCAGTATTTT. Encoded protein: CASSPTSGGVDTQYF.

The table lists this clonotype with a count of one. This sequence joins TRBV27 and TRBJ2-3; 9 bases are a match to TRBD2. V dropped 6 bases and J dropped 4; count of bases not matched to a gene: 20. Germline loops: CDR1 MNHEY, CDR2 SMNVEV (reference sequence). This CDR3 spans 19 amino acids. CDR3 sequence (DNA): TGTGCCAGCAGCCTCAGCTGGCGGGGGGGCGATGGACGGCCAGATACGCAGTATTTT. This gives the protein CASSLSWRGGDGRPDTQYF.

This clonotype came up a few times. The chain carries TRBV7-9 and TRBJ1-1, with a possible D match to TRBD1 (6 bases). The germline V gene encodes CDR1 SEHNR and CDR2 FQNEAQ (reference sequence). Trimming pared 2 bases from V and 1 base from J, leaving 11 bases between. This CDR3 is 15 amino acids long. The CDR3 protein is CASSLSNRENTEAFF. In DNA form, the CDR3 reads TGTGCCAGCAGCTTATCCAACAGGGAGAACACTGAAGCTTTCTTT.

This clonotype was observed many times. This chain joins TRBV7-8 and TRBJ2-7, with TRBD2 as a possible D gene (6 bases). This CDR3 contains 14 residues. V was pared by 1 base and J by 3 bases, with 10 bases between. CDR1 and CDR2 from the germline V gene are SGHVS and FQNEAQ. CDR3 bases: TGTGCCAGCAGCTTAGACGCGGAGGGCTACGAGCAGTACGTC. This encodes CASSLDAEGYEQYV.

This chain connects TRBV27 to TRBJ2-1; D possibly corresponds to TRBD2 (6 bases). Germline CDR1 is MNHEY and CDR2 is SMNVEV (reference sequence). This CDR3 comprises 14 residues. Trimming removed 8 bases from V and 3 bases from J, with 14 bases in between. The chain's CDR3 is CASSTDYYYNEQFF. CDR3 nucleotides: TGTGCCAGCTCAACGGACTATTACTACAATGAGCAGTTCTTC.

V gene TRBV5-1 combines with J gene TRBJ1-1, with unresolved D. From germline, CDR1 is SGHRS and CDR2 YFSETQ. This CDR3 contains 16 residues. V was trimmed by 0 bases and J by 0 bases, leaving 12 bases between them. This CDR3 is CASSLAWQALNTEAFF. Here the CDR3 DNA reads TGCGCCAGCAGCTTGGCGTGGCAGGCGTTGAACACTGAAGCTTTCTTT. The whole variable domain, remainder taken from reference TRBV5-1 and TRBJ1-1, is KAGVTQTPRYLIKTRGQQVTLSCSPISGHRSVSWYQQTPGQGLQFLFEYFSETQRNKGNFPGRFSGRQFSNSRSEMNVSTLELGDSALYLCASSLAWQALNTEAFFGQGTRLTVV.

This clonotype was observed a handful of times. The chain is built from TRBV12-3 or TRBV12-4 and TRBJ1-2, with no clear D. V shed 6 bases and J shed 6 bases, with 14 bases lying between them. CDR3 length: 13 residues. The CDR3 region is CASSSSPADGYTF. In DNA, the CDR3 is TGTGCCAGCAGCTCGAGCCCGGCGGATGGCTACACCTTC.

This clonotype came up a few times. The chain joins TRBV12-5 to TRBJ2-7; D remains unclear. The CDR3 sequence is 15 residues long. Per germline, CDR1 LGHNT and CDR2 FRNRAP. Trimming pared 6 bases from V and 3 bases from J, leaving 18 bases between. The CDR3 sequence: CASGPPGGPLYEQYF. The CDR3 DNA follows: TGTGCTAGTGGCCCCCCGGGCGGTCCACTCTACGAGCAGTACTTC.

The chain uses TRBV7-9 and TRBJ1-3; 9 bases fit TRBD1. In germline, CDR1 is SEHNR, CDR2 FQNEAQ (reference sequence). J gave up 0 bases and V 11 bases, and 5 bases lay outside the gene matches. This CDR3 comprises 14 residues. For the CDR3, the DNA is TGTGCCTCAGACAGGGGGGACTCTGGAAACACCATATATTTT. Translation: CASDRGDSGNTIYF.

The rearrangement joins TRBV15 to TRBJ2-2; TRBD2 agrees at 7 bases. The V gene end was trimmed by 5 bases and the J gene end by 5 bases; junction bases not matched to a gene: 11. The CDR3 has 16 amino acids. CDR1 and CDR2 (germline): LNHNV, YYDKDF (reference sequence). In nucleotides, the CDR3 is TGTGCCACCAGCTCCGGCCAGCGGGGAAATACCGGGGAGCTGTTTTTT. Amino acids: CATSSGQRGNTGELFF.

This clonotype was detected only a few times. The genes are TRBV6-6 and TRBJ2-7, with 10 bases matching TRBD1. The CDR3 is made up of 11 amino acids. The J segment lost 8 bases and the V segment lost 10 bases, leaving 5 bases of the junction unmatched. The germline V gene encodes CDR1 MNHNY and CDR2 SVGAGI (reference sequence). The DNA for the CDR3 is TGTGCCACCGGACAGGGGGGAAAGCAGTACGTC. This encodes CATGQGGKQYV.

This clonotype was detected only a few times. The chain carries TRBV7-9 and TRBJ1-1; D is undetermined. Trimming pared 1 base from V and 4 bases from J, leaving 13 bases between. Germline CDR1 is SEHNR and CDR2 is FQNEAQ (reference sequence). CDR3 length: 15 residues. The CDR3 loop reads CASSLDFLWGTEAFF. The CDR3 DNA follows: TGTGCCAGCAGCTTAGATTTCCTTTGGGGCACTGAAGCTTTCTTT. The full variable domain, its missing parts supplied by reference TRBV7-9 and TRBJ1-1, is DTGVSQNPRHKITKRGQNVTFRCDPISEHNRLYWYRQTLGQGPEFLTYFQNEAQLEKSRLLSDRFSAERPKGSFSTLEIQRTEQGDSAMYLCASSLDFLWGTEAFFGQGTRLTVV.

The sample holds one count of this clonotype. This chain uses TRBV6-2 or TRBV6-3 with TRBJ1-1; tentatively, D is TRBD1 (6 bases). V was clipped by 2 bases and J by 2 bases, with 15 bases between them. The germline CDR1 and CDR2 sequences are MNHEY and SVGEGT. The CDR3 covers 16 residues. CDR3 in DNA: TGTGCCAGCAGTTACCTCCTCAGGGGAGGAAACACTGAAGCTTTCTTT. It encodes CASSYLLRGGNTEAFF.

This clonotype was detected many times. V and J are TRBV7-6 and TRBJ1-4; D ambiguous. The CDR3 sequence is 15 residues long. Between the trimmed V and J ends, which lost 5 bases and 8 bases, there was a span of 18 bases. Germline assignment: CDR1 SGHVS and CDR2 FNYEAQ. CDR3 DNA: TGTGCCAGCAGCCCAACAGACACCTCCAAGGAAAAACTGTTTTTT. This translates into CASSPTDTSKEKLFF.

This clonotype occurred a few times. The rearrangement joins TRBV28 to TRBJ2-1; no firm D call. The CDR3 extends over 13 amino acids. The ends were cut back, 3 bases at V and 5 bases at J, with 8 bases in the middle. CDR1 is MDHEN, CDR2 SYDVKM, per germline. CDR3 coding DNA: TGTGCCAGCAGTTTCCCGACCAACAATGAGCAGTTCTTC. Translated: CASSFPTNNEQFF.

The V call is TRBV11-1, the J call TRBJ2-1; tentatively, D is TRBD1 (6 bases). V gave up 0 bases and J gave up 7 bases, with 16 bases separating them. CDR3 length: 16 residues. Germline CDR1 and CDR2: SGHAT and FQDESV (reference sequence). The CDR3 DNA sequence: TGTGCCAGCAGCTTAGCGGGGGCATCTAGTATTAATGAGCAGTTCTTC. Protein: CASSLAGASSINEQFF.

This clonotype was counted a few times. The chain recombines TRBV19 with TRBJ1-5; D not certain. The CDR3 is 15 amino acids. The germline gives CDR1 LNHDA, CDR2 SQIVND (reference sequence). Trimming shortened V by 7 bases and J by 6 bases, and 19 bases separated the two germline ends. CDR3 coding DNA: TGTGCCAGTAAAAGTGGAGTTATGTCTCTTCAGCCCCAGCATTTT. It translates to CASKSGVMSLQPQHF.

Ten or more counts support this clonotype. V usage is TRBV7-6 and J usage is TRBJ1-6; D is unresolved. This CDR3 has 15 residues. The germline V gene encodes CDR1 SGHVS and CDR2 FNYEAQ. V lost 5 bases and J 5 bases, leaving 13 bases between the germline ends. As DNA, the CDR3 is TGTGCCAGCAGCGACCCTACGAGTGATAATTCACCCCTCCACTTT. It is translated as CASSDPTSDNSPLHF. The whole variable domain, remainder taken from reference TRBV7-6 and TRBJ1-6, is GAGVSQSPRYKVTKRGQDVALRCDPISGHVSLYWYRQALGQGPEFLTYFNYEAQQDKSGLPNDRFSAERPEGSISTLTIQRTEQRDSAMYRCASSDPTSDNSPLHFGNGTRLTVT.

This chain joins TRBV6-5 and TRBJ2-2, with 15 nucleotides matching TRBD2. CDR1 and CDR2 from the germline V gene are MNHEY and SVGAGI. The CDR3 extends over 17 amino acids. With V trimmed by 1 base and J by 7 bases, 4 bases remained unmatched. CDR3 loop: CASSYYGLAGGGGELFF. DNA of the CDR3: TGTGCCAGCAGTTACTACGGACTAGCGGGGGGGGGCGGGGAGCTGTTTTTT.